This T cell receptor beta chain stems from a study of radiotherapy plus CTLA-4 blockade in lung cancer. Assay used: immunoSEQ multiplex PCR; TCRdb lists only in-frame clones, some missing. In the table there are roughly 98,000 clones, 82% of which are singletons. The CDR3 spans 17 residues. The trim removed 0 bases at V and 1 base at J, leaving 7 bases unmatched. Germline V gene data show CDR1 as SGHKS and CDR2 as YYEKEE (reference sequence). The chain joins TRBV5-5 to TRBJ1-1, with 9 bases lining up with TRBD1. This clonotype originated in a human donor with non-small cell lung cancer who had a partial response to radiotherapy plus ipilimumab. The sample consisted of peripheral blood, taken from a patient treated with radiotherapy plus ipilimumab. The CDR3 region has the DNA TGTGCCAGCAGCTTGGCTCGCCGGGGACAGGGGAACACTGAAGCTTTCTTT. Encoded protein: CASSLARRGQGNTEAFF.